This note documents a single T cell receptor beta chain sequence. Its antigen is not identified. Sample time point: late sampling 161 to 241 days after vaccination in a few convalescent patients. Treatment: approximately 11-day PBMC culture with coronavirus spike peptide pools or control peptides (ViraFEST assay). This sample was included in a study of vaccination and CD4 T cells after COVID-19. The assay that was used to sequence DNA from cultured CD4+ T cells was the Oncomine TCR Beta short-read assay. TCRdb passed the PCR reads through MiXCR, listing each CDR3 protein once. The profile shows about 20,000 distinct CDR3 sequences, roughly 40% of them singletons. Germline CDR1 and CDR2: DFQATT and SNEGSKA (reference sequence). The CDR3 contains 12 residues. V was cut by 5 bases and J by 8 bases, with 13 bases left in between.

Material: CD4+ T cells from blood, cultured in vitro, obtained about 7 months after SARS-CoV-2 vaccination. The chain uses TRBV20-1 and TRBJ1-5; D uncertain. This TCR was sampled from a human donor who had recovered from COVID-19. CDR3 sequence reads: CSAGQYLEPQHF. The DNA for the CDR3 is TGCAGTGCTGGCCAGTACTTGGAGCCCCAGCATTTT.